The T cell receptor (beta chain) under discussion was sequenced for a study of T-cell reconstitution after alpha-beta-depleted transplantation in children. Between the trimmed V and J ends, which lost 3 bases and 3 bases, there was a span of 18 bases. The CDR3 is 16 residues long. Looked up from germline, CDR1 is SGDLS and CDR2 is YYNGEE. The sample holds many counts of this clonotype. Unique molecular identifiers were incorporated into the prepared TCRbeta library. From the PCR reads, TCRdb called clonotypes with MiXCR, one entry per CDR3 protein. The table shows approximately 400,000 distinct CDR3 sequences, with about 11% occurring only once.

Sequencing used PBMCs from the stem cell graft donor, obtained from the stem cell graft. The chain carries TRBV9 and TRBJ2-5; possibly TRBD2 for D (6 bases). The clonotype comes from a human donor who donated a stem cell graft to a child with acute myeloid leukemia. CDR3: CASSDAPTRIKETQYF. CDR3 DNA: TGTGCCAGCAGCGACGCCCCGACTAGGATCAAAGAGACCCAGTACTTC. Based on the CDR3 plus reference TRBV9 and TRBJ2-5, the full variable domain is DSGVTQTPKHLITATGQRVTLRCSPRSGDLSVYWYQQSLDQGLQFLIQYYNGEERAKGNILERFSAQQFPDLHSELNLSSLELGDSALYFCASSDAPTRIKETQYFGPGTRLLVL.